There are many counts of the clone carrying this T cell receptor beta chain. What it recognizes is unknown. Axillary draining lymph nodes of breast cancer patients supplied the node samples. The data belong to a study of breast tumors, draining lymph nodes, adjacent tissues. Study conclusions and caveats: Most tumor T cells seemingly derive from lymph node, then expand in tumor. Data only fit, rather than demonstrated, lymph node origin of most tumor T cells. Tumor TCR diversity was below lymph nodes but above nontumor tissue. Luminal-like breast cancer showed significantly greater tumor-nontumor repertoire similarity than basal-like breast cancer did.

TCRdb re-called the multiplex PCR reads through MiXCR, storing one row per CDR3 protein. Of about 230,000 distinct CDR3 sequences in the sample, about a third were seen once. Germline CDR1 is MNHNY and CDR2 is SVGAGI (reference sequence). V was pared by 6 bases and J by 0 bases, with 20 bases between. This CDR3 has 18 residues. Specimen: axillary lymph node tissue. The clonotype comes from a female donor with breast cancer. Some clones in this sample may be carry-over from other donors' samples. The V gene is TRBV6-6, the J gene TRBJ1-4; the D gene is possibly TRBD1 (6 bases). In DNA, the CDR3 is TGTGCCAGCAGAAGCCCAAGGACAGCGGTTGCAACTAATGAAAAACTGTTTTTT. This translates into CASRSPRTAVATNEKLFF.